This TCR beta chain was captured by sequencing in a study of CD8 T cells in Susac syndrome. In blood CD8+ and CD4+ T cells, TCR beta underwent sequencing. Treatment-naive patients with stable or active relapsing-remitting disease served as multiple sclerosis controls. Negative isolation yielded CD4+ and CD8+ T cells, and FACS enriched TEMRA cells. Reverse transcription used roughly 0.5 to 1 ug RNA and random hexamers. TCRdb reanalysed the immunoSEQ multiplex PCR reads using MiXCR and keeps one entry per CDR3 protein. This sample has 300,000 to 350,000 distinct CDR3 sequences, with 92% found just once. The TCR sequence derives from a human donor with multiple sclerosis. Sequencing was done on a sample of CD4+ T cells from PBMCs.

CDR3 nucleotide sequence: TGTGCCAGTTCGAAATTGGGAAACTACGAGCAGTACTTC. This gives the protein CASSKLGNYEQYF. The V and J genes are TRBV3-1 and TRBJ2-7; D gene unclear. This CDR3 region has 13 residues. Germline-derived CDR1 and CDR2 are LGHDT and YNNKEL (reference sequence). Trimming pared 9 bases from V and 3 bases from J, leaving 15 bases between.